One T cell receptor (beta chain) is described in this entry. This clone's antigen is unknown. There are no base qualities to consult, and no much larger clone falls within one base. This record belongs to a study of blood T cell repertoires in COVID-19 (dated by TCRdb to 2019 to 2021). Study-level background: Samples covering the acute and convalescent phases of COVID-19 were provided by collaborators in the United States, Italy and Spain. The material from the prospective study consisted of cDNA or gDNA derived from T cells, B-cell-depleted T cells, or PBMCs. The dataset comprised deeply sampled blood TCRbeta repertoires from subjects exposed to, actively infected with, or recovered from COVID-19. The repertoires were released in a freely available public database meant as a resource for research on the immune response to SARS-CoV-2. Samples came from the ongoing ImmuneRACE study (first 160 participants) plus 1,254 subjects from 6 global collaborators. The sample metadata nearly always contained a de-identified subject ID, COVID-19 status, age in years and sex. HLA class I and class II types, where available, came from metadata supplied by the sample provider rather than from assay-based typing.

TCRbeta CDR3 regions were amplified from genomic DNA using the immunoSEQ Assay, a bias-controlled multiplex PCR. The authors' pipeline ran thus. The number of nucleated cells in each sample was estimated from the amplification of reference gene primers within the assay. To quantify the absolute abundance of each unique TCRbeta CDR3 rearrangement, sequence reads were collapsed and filtered. For each sample, productive Simpson clonality was calculated as the square root of Simpson's diversity index across productive rearrangements. The clones in this table, taken by TCRdb from immuneACCESS, are in-frame only. Not every clone is retained; where verified, under half of the shortfall comes from an unresolved V gene, and the cause of the rest is unknown. D and trimming were read from the DNA, whereas the V and J calls and clone size are those reported in that table. This sample holds 150,000 or so clones; more than 65% were observed only once. Of the sample, roughly 15% is held by the ten largest clones.

The paper as a whole reports these results and caveats: How much clinical and demographic metadata was included differed by source and by participant, and the metadata was provided uncurated.

In the prospective study, participants were roughly 18 to 100 years old, resided in fewer than 25 geographic areas of the United States, and were enrolled through a virtual design. In the prospective study, participants were assigned to cohorts based on the clinical history participants reported in a screening survey and a study questionnaire. For ImmuneRACE Cohort 3, a participant was defined as recovered based on two consecutive negative NP/OP PCR tests, clearance by a healthcare professional, or resolution of symptoms. In the prospective study, whole blood, serum and a nasopharyngeal or oropharyngeal swab were collected from each participant by mobile phlebotomists. Over an approximately 2-month period, participants in the prospective study had the option of providing additional blood draws and questionnaires. Prospective study blood samples were shipped either frozen or at room temperature before DNA extraction.

CDR1 LNHDA and CDR2 SQIVND were looked up in the germline V gene (reference sequence). V loses 3 bases at its end and J loses 9 bases; junction bases beyond the gene matches: 8. The cysteine opens and the phenylalanine closes a CDR3 of 15 amino acids. Only the CDR3 region is kept as DNA, spanning 45 bases read in frame from base 1. Sequenced sample: PBMCs or T cells enriched from blood (not recorded which). The rearrangement joined TRBV19 to TRBJ1-5, with 10 junctional bases fitting TRBD1. This clonotype was obtained from a middle-aged man who had recovered from COVID-19. The nucleotide sequence is TGTGCCAGTAGTATCCTAGGACAGGGGGAAAGGCCCCAGCATTTT. Its product reads: CASSILGQGERPQHF.